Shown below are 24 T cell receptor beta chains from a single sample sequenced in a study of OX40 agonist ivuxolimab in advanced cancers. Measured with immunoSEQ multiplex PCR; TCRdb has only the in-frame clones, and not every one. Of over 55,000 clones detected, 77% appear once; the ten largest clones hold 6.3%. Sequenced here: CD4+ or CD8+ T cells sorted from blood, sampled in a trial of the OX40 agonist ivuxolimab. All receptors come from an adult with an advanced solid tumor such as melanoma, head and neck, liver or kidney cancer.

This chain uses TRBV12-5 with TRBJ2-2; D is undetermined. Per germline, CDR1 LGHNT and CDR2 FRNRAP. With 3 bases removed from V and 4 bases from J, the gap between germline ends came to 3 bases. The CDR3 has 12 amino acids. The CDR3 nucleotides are TGTGCTAGTGGTTTCTCCACCGGGGAGCTGTTTTTT. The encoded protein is CASGFSTGELFF.

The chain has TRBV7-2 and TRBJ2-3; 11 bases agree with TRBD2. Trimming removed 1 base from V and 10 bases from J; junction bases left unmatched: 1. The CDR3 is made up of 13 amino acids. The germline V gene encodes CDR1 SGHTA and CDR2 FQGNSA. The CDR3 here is CASSLGSGGAQYF. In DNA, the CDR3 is TGTGCCAGCAGCTTAGGTAGCGGGGGGGCGCAGTATTTT. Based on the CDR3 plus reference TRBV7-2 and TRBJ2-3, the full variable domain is GAGVSQSPSNKVTEKGKDVELRCDPISGHTALYWYRQSLGQGLEFLIYFQGNSAPDKSGLPSDRFSAERTGGSVSTLTIQRTQQEDSAVYLCASSLGSGGAQYFGPGTRLTVL.

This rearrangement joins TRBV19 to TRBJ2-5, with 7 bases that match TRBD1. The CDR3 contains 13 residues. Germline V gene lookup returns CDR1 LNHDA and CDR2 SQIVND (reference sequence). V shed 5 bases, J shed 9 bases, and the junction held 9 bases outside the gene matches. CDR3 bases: TGTGCCAGTAGTCTCAGGGGGACCGGGGCCCAGTACTTC. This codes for CASSLRGTGAQYF. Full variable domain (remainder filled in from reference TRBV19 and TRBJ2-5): DGGITQSPKYLFRKEGQNVTLSCEQNLNHDAMYWYRQDPGQGLRLIYYSQIVNDFQKGDIAEGYSVSREKKESFPLTVTSAQKNPTAFYLCASSLRGTGAQYFGPGTRLLVL.

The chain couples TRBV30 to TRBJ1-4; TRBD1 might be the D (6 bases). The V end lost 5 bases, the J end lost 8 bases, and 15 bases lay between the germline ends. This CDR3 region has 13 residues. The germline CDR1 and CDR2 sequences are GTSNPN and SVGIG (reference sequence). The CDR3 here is CAWQGSDGEKLFF. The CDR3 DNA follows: TGTGCCTGGCAGGGGTCGGATGGAGAAAAACTGTTTTTT.

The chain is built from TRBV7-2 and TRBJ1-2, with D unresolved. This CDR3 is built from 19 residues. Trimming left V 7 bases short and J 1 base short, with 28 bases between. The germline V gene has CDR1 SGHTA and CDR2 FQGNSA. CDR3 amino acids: CASNTPSSPYTILNYGYTF. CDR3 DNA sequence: TGTGCCAGCAACACTCCTTCATCCCCCTACACAATACTTAACTATGGCTACACCTTC.

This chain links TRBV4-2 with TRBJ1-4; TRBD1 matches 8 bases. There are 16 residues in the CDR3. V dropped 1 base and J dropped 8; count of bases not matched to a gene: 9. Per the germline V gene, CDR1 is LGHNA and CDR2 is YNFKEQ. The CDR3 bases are TGTGCCAGCAGCCAAGCGCCTCAGGGGGCGGGAGAAAAACTGTTTTTT. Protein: CASSQAPQGAGEKLFF.

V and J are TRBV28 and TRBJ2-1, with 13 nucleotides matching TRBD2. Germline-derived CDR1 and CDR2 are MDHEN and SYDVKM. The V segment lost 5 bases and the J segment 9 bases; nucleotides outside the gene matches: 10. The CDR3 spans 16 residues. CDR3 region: CASSLIGLAGVGEQFF. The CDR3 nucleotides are TGTGCCAGCAGTCTCATAGGACTAGCGGGAGTGGGTGAGCAGTTCTTC.

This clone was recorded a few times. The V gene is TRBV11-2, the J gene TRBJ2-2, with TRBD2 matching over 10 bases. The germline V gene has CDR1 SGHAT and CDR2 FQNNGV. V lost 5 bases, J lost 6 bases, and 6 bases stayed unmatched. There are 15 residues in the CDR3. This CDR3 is CASSPSSGRSGELFF. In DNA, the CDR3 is TGTGCCAGCAGCCCATCTAGCGGGAGATCCGGGGAGCTGTTTTTT.

Here the CDR3 reads CASSTGRDRGQGSSYEQYF. DNA of the CDR3: TGTGCCAGCAGCACGGGCCGGGACAGGGGGCAAGGTTCGAGCTACGAGCAGTACTTC. The rearrangement joins TRBV11-2 to TRBJ2-7, with 12 bases matching TRBD1. V shed 5 bases, J shed 3 bases, and the junction held 17 bases outside the gene matches. The CDR3 extends over 19 amino acids. The germline gives CDR1 SGHAT, CDR2 FQNNGV.

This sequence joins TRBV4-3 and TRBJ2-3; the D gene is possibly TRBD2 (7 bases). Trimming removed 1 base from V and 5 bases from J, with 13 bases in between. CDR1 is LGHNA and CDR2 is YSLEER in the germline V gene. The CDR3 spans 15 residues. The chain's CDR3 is CASSQVGGQKDTQYF. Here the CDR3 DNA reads TGCGCCAGCAGCCAAGTGGGGGGGCAAAAAGATACGCAGTATTTT.

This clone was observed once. Here the CDR3 reads CASSLGRGQEPQHF. The CDR3 nucleotides read TGTGCCAGCAGCTTAGGACGGGGGCAGGAGCCCCAGCATTTT. The chain is built from TRBV11-2 and TRBJ1-5; D may be TRBD1 (6 bases). The ends were cut back, 1 base at V and 8 bases at J, with 12 bases in the middle. The CDR3 has 14 residues. Germline CDR1 reads SGHAT; CDR2 reads FQNNGV.

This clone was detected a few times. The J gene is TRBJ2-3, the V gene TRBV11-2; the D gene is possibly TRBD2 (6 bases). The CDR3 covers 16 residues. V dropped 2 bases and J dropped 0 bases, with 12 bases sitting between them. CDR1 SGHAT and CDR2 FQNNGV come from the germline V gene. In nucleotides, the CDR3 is TGTGCCAGCAGCTTACTCCTCGGGGGTAGCACAGATACGCAGTATTTT. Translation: CASSLLLGGSTDTQYF.

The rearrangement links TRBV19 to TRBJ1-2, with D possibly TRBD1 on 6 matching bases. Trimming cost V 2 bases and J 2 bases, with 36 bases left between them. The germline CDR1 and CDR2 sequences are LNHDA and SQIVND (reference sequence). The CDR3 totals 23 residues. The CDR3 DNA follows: TGTGCCAGTAGTATACCGGCTCATGAGGGCCTGGGGGCCCCTCGGCGCTACAACTATGGCTACACCTTC. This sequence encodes CASSIPAHEGLGAPRRYNYGYTF.

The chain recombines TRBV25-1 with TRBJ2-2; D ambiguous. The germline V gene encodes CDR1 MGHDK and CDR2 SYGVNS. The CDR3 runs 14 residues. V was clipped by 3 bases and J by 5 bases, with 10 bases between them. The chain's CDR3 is CASSDGWETGELFF. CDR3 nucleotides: TGTGCCAGCAGTGATGGTTGGGAAACCGGGGAGCTGTTTTTT. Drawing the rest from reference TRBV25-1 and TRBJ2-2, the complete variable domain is EADIYQTPRYLVIGTGKKITLECSQTMGHDKMYWYQQDPGMELHLIHYSYGVNSTEKGDLSSESTVSRIRTEHFPLTLESARPSHTSQYLCASSDGWETGELFFGEGSRLTVL.

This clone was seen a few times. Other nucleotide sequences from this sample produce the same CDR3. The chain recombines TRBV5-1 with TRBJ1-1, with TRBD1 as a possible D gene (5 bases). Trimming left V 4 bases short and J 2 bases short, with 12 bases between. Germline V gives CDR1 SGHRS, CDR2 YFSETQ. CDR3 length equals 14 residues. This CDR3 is CASSPGTANTEAFF. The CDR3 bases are TGCGCCAGCAGCCCAGGGACGGCTAACACTGAAGCTTTCTTT.

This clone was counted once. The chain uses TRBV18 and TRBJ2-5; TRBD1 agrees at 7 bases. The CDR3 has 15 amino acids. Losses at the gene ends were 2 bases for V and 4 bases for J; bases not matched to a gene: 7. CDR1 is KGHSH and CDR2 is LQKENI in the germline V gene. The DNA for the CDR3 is TGTGCCAGCTCACCAAGAACAGGGGTGGGAGAGACCCAGTACTTC. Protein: CASSPRTGVGETQYF.

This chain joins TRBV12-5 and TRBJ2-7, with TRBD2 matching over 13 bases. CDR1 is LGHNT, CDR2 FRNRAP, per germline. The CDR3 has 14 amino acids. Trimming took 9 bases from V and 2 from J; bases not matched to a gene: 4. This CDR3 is CARVGTSGTYEQYF. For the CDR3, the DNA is TGTGCTAGGGTTGGGACTAGCGGGACCTACGAGCAGTACTTC. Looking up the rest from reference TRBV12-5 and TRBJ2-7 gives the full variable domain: DARVTQTPRHKVTEMGQEVTMRCQPILGHNTVFWYRQTMMQGLELLAYFRNRAPLDDSGMPKDRFSAEMPDATLATLKIQPSEPRDSAVYFCARVGTSGTYEQYFGPGTRLTVT.

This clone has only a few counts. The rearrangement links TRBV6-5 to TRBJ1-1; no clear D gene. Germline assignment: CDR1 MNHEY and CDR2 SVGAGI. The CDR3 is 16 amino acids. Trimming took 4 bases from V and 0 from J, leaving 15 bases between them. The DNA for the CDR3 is TGTGCCAGCAGTTCGCTGACGGGCAGCATGAACACTGAAGCTTTCTTT. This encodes CASSSLTGSMNTEAFF.

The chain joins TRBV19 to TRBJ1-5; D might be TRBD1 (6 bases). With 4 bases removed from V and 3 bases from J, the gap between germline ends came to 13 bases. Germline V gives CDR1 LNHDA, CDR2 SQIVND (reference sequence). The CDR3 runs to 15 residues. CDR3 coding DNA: TGTGCCAGTAGTAGGGACACAACCCTCAATCAGCCCCAGCATTTT. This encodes CASSRDTTLNQPQHF.

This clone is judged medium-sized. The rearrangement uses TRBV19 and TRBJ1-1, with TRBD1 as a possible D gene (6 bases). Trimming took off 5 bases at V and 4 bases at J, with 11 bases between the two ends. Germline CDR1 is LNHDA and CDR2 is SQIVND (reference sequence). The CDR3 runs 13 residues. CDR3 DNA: TGTGCCAGTAGTGCGGGGGCAGTCACTGAAGCTTTCTTT. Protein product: CASSAGAVTEAFF.

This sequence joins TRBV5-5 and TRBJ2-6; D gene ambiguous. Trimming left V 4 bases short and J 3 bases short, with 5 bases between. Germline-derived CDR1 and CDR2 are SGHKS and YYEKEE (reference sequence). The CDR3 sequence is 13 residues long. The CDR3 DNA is TGTGCCAGCAGCCTGGTTGGGGCCAACGTCCTGACTTTC. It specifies CASSLVGANVLTF.

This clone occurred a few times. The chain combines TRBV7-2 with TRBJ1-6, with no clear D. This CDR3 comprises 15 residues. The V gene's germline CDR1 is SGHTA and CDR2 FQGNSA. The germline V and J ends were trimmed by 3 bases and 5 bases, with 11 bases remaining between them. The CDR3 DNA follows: TGTGCCAGCAGCTTCATGCGGGTTAATAATTCACCCCTCCACTTT. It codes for CASSFMRVNNSPLHF. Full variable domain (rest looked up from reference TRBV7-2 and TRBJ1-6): GAGVSQSPSNKVTEKGKDVELRCDPISGHTALYWYRQSLGQGLEFLIYFQGNSAPDKSGLPSDRFSAERTGGSVSTLTIQRTQQEDSAVYLCASSFMRVNNSPLHFGNGTRLTVT.

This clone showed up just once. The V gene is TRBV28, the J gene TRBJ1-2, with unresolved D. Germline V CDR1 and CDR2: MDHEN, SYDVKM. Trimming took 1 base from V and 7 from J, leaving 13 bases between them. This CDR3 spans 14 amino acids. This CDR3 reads CASSLLVAVSGYTF. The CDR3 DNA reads TGTGCCAGCAGTTTATTGGTGGCCGTTAGTGGCTACACCTTC.

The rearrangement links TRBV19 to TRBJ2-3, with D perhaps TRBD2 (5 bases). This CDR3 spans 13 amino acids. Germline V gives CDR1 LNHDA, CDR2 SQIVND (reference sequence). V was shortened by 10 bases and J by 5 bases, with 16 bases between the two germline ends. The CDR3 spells CATRSGSEDTQYF. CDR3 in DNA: TGTGCCACCAGAAGCGGTTCGGAAGATACGCAGTATTTT.